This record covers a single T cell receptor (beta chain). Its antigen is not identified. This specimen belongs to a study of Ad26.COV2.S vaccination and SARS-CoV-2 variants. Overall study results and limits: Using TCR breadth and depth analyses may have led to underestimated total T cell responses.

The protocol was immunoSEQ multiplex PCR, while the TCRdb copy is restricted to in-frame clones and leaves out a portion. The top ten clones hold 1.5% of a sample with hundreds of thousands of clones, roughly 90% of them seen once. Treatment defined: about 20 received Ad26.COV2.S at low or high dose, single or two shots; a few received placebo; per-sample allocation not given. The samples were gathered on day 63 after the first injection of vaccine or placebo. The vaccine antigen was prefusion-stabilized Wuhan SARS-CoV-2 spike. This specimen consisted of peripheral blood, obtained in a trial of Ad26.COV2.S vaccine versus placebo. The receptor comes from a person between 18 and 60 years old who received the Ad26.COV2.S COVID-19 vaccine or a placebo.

As DNA, the CDR3 is TGTGCCAGCAGCTTCGTTGAAAACACCATATATTTT. Its translation is CASSFVENTIYF. V and J are TRBV11-2 and TRBJ1-3; D call uncertain. Germline CDR1 reads SGHAT; CDR2 reads FQNNGV. V was pared by 3 bases and J by 6 bases, with 6 bases between. The CDR3 length is 12 residues.